This T cell receptor beta chain was profiled in a study of T cell repertoires in cytomegalovirus infection. Study overall: Indicated by public TCR beta signatures were CMV infection and matching HLA type.

Germline CDR1 reads MGHRA; CDR2 reads YSYEKL. V lost 3 bases, J lost 6 bases, and 9 bases lay in between. The CDR3 spans 12 residues. MiXCR, run by TCRdb on the reads, gives a single entry per CDR3 protein. The sample has under 250,000 distinct CDR3 sequences; about 12% are singletons. This clonotype was seen at least ten times. The chain employs TRBV4-1 and TRBJ2-7, with D possibly being TRBD1 or TRBD2 (6 bases each). Sequencing was carried out using PBMCs. The TCR comes from a human donor in good health (CMV status not recorded). Some clones in this sample may be carry-over from other donors' samples. The DNA for the CDR3 is TGCGCCAGCAGCCAGGGGGGCCTCGAGCAGTACTTC. This translates into CASSQGGLEQYF.